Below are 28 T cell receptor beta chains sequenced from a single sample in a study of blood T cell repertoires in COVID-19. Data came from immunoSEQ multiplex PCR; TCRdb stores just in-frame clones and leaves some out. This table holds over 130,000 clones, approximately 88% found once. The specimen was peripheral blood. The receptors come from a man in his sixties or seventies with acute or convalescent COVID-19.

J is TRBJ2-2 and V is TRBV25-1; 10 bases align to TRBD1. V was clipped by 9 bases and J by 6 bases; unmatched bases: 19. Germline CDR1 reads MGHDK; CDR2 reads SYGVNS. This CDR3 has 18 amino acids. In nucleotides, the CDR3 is TGTGCCAGACACGTTTGCGCACCGGGACAGGGGCGGCCCGGGGAGCTGTTTTTT. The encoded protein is CARHVCAPGQGRPGELFF.

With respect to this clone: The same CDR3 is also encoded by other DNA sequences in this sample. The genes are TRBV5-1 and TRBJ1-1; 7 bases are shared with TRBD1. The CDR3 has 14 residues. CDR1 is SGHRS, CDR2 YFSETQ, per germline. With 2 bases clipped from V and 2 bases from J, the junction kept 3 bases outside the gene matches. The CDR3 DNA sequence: TGCGCCAGCAGCTTCGGACAGGTCAACACTGAAGCTTTCTTT. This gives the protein CASSFGQVNTEAFF.

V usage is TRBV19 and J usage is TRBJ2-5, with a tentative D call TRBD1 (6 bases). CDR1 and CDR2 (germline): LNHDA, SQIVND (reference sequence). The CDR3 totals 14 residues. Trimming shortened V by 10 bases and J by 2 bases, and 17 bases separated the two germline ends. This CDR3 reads CATRPRGRQETQYF. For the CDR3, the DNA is TGTGCCACCCGACCCAGGGGTCGACAAGAGACCCAGTACTTC.

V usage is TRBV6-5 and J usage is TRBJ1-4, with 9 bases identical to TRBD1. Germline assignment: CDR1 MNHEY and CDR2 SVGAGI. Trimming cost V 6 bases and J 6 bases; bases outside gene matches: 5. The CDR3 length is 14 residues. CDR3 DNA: TGTGCCAGCAGGAAGACAGGGGGGGATGAAAAACTGTTTTTT. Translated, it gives CASRKTGGDEKLFF.

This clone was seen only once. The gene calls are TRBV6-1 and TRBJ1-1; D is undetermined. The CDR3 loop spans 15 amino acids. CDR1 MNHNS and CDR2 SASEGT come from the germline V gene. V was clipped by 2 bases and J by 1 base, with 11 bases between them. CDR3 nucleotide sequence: TGTGCCAGCAGTGAATTTTACGGGGAGAACACTGAAGCTTTCTTT. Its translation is CASSEFYGENTEAFF.

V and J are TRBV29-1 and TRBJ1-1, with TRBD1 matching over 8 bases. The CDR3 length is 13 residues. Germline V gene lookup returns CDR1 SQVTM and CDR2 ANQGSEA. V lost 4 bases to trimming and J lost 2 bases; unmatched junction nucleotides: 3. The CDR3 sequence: CSVGGQDNTEAFF. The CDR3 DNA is TGCAGCGTTGGGGGACAGGATAACACTGAAGCTTTCTTT.

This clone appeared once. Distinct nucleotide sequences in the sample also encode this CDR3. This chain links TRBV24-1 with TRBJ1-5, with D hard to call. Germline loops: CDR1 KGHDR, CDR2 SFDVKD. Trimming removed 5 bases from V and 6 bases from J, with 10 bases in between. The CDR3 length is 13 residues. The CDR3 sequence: CATSALEGQPQHF. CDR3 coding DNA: TGTGCCACCAGTGCCCTTGAGGGTCAGCCCCAGCATTTT.

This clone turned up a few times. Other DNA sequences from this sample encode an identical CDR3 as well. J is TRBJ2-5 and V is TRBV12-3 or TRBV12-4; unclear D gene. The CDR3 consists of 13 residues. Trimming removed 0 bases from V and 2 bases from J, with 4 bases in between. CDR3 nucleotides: TGTGCCAGCAGTTTAGCCTCTCAAGAGACCCAGTACTTC. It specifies CASSLASQETQYF.

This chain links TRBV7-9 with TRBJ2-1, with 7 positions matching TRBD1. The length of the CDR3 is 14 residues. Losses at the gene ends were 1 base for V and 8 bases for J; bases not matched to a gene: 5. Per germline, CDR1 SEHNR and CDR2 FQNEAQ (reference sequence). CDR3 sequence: CASSLVTGHDEQFF. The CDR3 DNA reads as TGTGCCAGCAGCTTAGTGACAGGGCATGATGAGCAGTTCTTC. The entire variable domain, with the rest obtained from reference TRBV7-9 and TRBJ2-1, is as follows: DTGVSQNPRHKITKRGQNVTFRCDPISEHNRLYWYRQTLGQGPEFLTYFQNEAQLEKSRLLSDRFSAERPKGSFSTLEIQRTEQGDSAMYLCASSLVTGHDEQFFGPGTRLTVL.

CDR3 DNA: TGTGCCAGCAGCCAGCTCCTAGCGGGAGCCACAGATACGCAGTATTTT. Translating it yields CASSQLLAGATDTQYF. The rearrangement links TRBV3-1 (or the pseudogene TRBV3-2) to TRBJ2-3; 10 bases line up with TRBD2. The trim removed 3 bases at V and 2 bases at J, leaving 5 bases unmatched. The CDR3 has 16 amino acids. Germline values: CDR1 LGHDT, CDR2 YNNKEL (reference sequence).

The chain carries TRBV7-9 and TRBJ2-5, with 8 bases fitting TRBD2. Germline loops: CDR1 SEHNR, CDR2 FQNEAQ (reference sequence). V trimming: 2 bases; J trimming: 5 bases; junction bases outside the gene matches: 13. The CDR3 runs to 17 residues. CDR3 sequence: CASSLRFGTRRVETQYF. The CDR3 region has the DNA TGTGCCAGCAGCTTAAGGTTCGGGACTAGGAGGGTGGAGACCCAGTACTTC.

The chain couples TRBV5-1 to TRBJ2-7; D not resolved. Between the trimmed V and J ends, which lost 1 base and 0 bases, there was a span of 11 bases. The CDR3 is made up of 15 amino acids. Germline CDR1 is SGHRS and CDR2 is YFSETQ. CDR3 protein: CASSLIGQVSYEQYF. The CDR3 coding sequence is TGCGCCAGCAGCTTGATTGGGCAGGTCTCCTACGAGCAGTACTTC.

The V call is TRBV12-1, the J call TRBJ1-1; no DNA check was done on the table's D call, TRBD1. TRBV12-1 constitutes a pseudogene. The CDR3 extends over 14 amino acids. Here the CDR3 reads CASSPAGDRTEAFF. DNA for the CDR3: TGTGCCAGCAGCCCAGCAGGGGATCGGACTGAAGCTTTCTTT.

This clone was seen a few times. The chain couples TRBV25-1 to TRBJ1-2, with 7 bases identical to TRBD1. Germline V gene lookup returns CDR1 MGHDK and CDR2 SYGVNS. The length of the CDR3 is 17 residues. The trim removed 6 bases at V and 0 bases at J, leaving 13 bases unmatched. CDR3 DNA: TGTGCCAGCAGAAGGGGGCGCCGGGTCGTAGCTAACTATGGCTACACCTTC. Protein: CASRRGRRVVANYGYTF.

The CDR3 DNA sequence: TGTGCCAGCAGCCCGACTGGCCCACGCGAGCAGTACTTC. It encodes CASSPTGPREQYF. The rearrangement uses TRBV14 and TRBJ2-7; D is undetermined. This CDR3 comprises 13 residues. V was cut by 4 bases and J by 6 bases, with 13 bases left in between. Germline values: CDR1 SGHDN, CDR2 FVKESK.

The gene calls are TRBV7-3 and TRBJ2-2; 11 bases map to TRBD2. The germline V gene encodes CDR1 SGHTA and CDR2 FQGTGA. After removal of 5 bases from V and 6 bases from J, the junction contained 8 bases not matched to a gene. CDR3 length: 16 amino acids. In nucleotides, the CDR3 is TGTGCCAGCAGCCGCGACGGGACTAGCGGTCCCGGGGAGCTGTTTTTT. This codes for CASSRDGTSGPGELFF.

The CDR3 loop is CASSLVLPQHF. The DNA for the CDR3 is TGTGCCAGCAGCTTGGTTCTGCCCCAGCATTTT. The chain carries TRBV5-8 and TRBJ1-5, with unresolved D. The length of the CDR3 is 11 residues. V lost 0 bases to trimming and J lost 9 bases, with 4 bases between them. The germline gives CDR1 SGHTS, CDR2 YDEGEE.

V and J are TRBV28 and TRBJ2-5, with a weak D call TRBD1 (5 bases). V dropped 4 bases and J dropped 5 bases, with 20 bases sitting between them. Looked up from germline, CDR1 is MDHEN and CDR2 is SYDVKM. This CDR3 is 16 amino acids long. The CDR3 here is CASSSRKQVMLETQYF. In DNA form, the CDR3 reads TGTGCCAGCAGTTCTCGAAAACAGGTTATGTTGGAGACCCAGTACTTC. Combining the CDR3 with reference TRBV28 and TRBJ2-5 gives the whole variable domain DVKVTQSSRYLVKRTGEKVFLECVQDMDHENMFWYRQDPGLGLRLIYFSYDVKMKEKGDIPEGYSVSREKKERFSLILESASTNQTSMYLCASSSRKQVMLETQYFGPGTRLLVL.

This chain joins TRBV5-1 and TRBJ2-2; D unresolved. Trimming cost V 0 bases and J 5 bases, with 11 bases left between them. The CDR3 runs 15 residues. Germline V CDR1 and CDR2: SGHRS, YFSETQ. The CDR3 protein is CASSLATIKTGELFF. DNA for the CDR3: TGCGCCAGCAGCTTGGCCACAATTAAAACCGGGGAGCTGTTTTTT.

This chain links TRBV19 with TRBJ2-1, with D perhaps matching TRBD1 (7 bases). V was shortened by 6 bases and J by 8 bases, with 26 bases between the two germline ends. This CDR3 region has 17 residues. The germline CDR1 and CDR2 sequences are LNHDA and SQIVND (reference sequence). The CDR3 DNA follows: TGTGCCAGTAGCAAGGGGTCGGGCAGGGGGGCTATTGATGAGCAGTTCTTC. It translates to CASSKGSGRGAIDEQFF.

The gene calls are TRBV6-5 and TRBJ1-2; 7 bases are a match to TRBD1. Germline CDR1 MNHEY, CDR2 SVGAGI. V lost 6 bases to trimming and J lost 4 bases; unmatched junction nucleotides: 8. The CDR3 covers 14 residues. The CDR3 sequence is CASSRTGGSYGYTF. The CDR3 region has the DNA TGTGCCAGCAGCCGGACAGGTGGAAGCTATGGCTACACCTTC.

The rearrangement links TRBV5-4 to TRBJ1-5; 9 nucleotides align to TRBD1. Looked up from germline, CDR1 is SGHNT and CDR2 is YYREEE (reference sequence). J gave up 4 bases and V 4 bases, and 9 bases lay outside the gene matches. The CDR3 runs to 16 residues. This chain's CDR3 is CASSLSGQGLNQPQHF. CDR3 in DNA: TGTGCCAGCAGCCTATCGGGACAGGGATTAAATCAGCCCCAGCATTTT.

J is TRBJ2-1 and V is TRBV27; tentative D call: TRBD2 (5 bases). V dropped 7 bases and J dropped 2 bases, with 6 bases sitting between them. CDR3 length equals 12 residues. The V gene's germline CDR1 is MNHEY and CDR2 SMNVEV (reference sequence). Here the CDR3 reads CASTSPYNEQFF. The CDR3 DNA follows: TGTGCCAGCACTAGCCCCTACAATGAGCAGTTCTTC.

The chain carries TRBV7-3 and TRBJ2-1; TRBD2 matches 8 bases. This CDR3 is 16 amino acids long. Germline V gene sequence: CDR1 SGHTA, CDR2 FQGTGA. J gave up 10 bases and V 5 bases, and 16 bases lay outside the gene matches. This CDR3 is CASSHVPGLEVGEQFF. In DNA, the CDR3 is TGTGCCAGCAGCCATGTGCCGGGACTAGAGGTTGGAGAGCAGTTCTTC.

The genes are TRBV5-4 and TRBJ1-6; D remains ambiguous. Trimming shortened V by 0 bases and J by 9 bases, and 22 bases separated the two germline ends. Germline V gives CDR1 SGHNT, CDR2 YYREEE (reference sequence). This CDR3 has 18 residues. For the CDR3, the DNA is TGTGCCAGCAGCTTGGCTCGGGGAAACCCCACGGTTTTTTCACCCCTCCACTTT. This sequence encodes CASSLARGNPTVFSPLHF. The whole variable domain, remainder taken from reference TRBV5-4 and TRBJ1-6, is ETGVTQSPTHLIKTRGQQVTLRCSSQSGHNTVSWYQQALGQGPQFIFQYYREEENGRGNFPPRFSGLQFPNYSSELNVNALELDDSALYLCASSLARGNPTVFSPLHFGNGTRLTVT.

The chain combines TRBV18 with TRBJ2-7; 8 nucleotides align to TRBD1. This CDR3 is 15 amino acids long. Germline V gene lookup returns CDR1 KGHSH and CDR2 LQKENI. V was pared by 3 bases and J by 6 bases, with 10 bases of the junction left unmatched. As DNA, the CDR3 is TGTGCCAGCTCACCCCCCACAGGGGGGCTGCGCGAGCAGTACTTC. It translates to CASSPPTGGLREQYF.

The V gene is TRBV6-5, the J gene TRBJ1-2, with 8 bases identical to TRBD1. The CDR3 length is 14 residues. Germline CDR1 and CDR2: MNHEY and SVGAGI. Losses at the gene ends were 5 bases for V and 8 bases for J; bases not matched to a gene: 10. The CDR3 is CASSPLGQGEGYTF. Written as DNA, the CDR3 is TGTGCCAGCAGTCCTCTTGGACAGGGAGAGGGCTACACCTTC.

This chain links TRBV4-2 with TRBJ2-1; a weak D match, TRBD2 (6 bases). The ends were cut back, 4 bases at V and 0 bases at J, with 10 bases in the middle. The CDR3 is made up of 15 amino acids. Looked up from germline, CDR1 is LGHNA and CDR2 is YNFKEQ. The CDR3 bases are TGTGCCAGCAGCCCCGGACTAAACTCCTACAATGAGCAGTTCTTC. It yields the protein CASSPGLNSYNEQFF.